A single sample gave rise to the 29 T cell receptor beta chains below, sequenced in a study of blood T cell repertoires in COVID-19. Using immunoSEQ multiplex PCR, the repertoire was profiled, and TCRdb retains in-frame clones only, with some absent. Of around 300,000 clones listed, about 85% are singletons. The material sequenced was PBMCs or T cells enriched from blood (not recorded which). All receptors come from a woman in her forties or fifties who had recovered from COVID-19.

The gene calls are TRBV9 and TRBJ2-1; the match to TRBD2 covers 7 bases. This CDR3 is built from 16 residues. Trimming took 0 bases from V and 0 from J; bases not matched to a gene: 3. Germline CDR1 and CDR2: SGDLS and YYNGEE. CDR3 bases: TGTGCCAGCAGCGTAGTGGGGGGGAGCTCCTACAATGAGCAGTTCTTC. Protein product: CASSVVGGSSYNEQFF. The variable domain in full, completed from reference TRBV9 and TRBJ2-1, reads DSGVTQTPKHLITATGQRVTLRCSPRSGDLSVYWYQQSLDQGLQFLIQYYNGEERAKGNILERFSAQQFPDLHSELNLSSLELGDSALYFCASSVVGGSSYNEQFFGPGTRLTVL.

This chain connects TRBV2 to TRBJ1-6; D is uncertain. The CDR3 runs to 14 residues. Trimming shortened V by 5 bases and J by 9 bases, and 14 bases separated the two germline ends. Germline V gene data show CDR1 as SNHLY and CDR2 as FYNNEI. The CDR3 loop is CASSTVTSGSPLHF. CDR3 bases: TGTGCCAGCAGTACAGTGACCTCCGGTTCACCCCTCCACTTT. Complete variable domain (other parts from reference TRBV2 and TRBJ1-6): EPEVTQTPSHQVTQMGQEVILRCVPISNHLYFYWYRQILGQKVEFLVSFYNNEISEKSEIFDDQFSVERPDGSNFTLKIRSTKLEDSAMYFCASSTVTSGSPLHFGNGTRLTVT.

This clone was seen a single time. This sequence joins TRBV12-3 or TRBV12-4 and TRBJ1-6; the match to TRBD1 covers 9 bases. The CDR3 is 13 amino acids. V lost 6 bases, J lost 10 bases, and 4 bases stayed unmatched. This CDR3 is CASRQGAKSPLHF. DNA of the CDR3: TGTGCCAGCAGACAGGGGGCAAAATCACCCCTCCACTTT.

The chain couples TRBV7-2 to TRBJ2-7, with 10 bases matching TRBD1. CDR3 length equals 15 residues. V lost 2 bases, J lost 1 base, and 2 bases stayed unmatched. Germline lookup yields CDR1 SGHTA and CDR2 FQGNSA. The CDR3 loop is CASSLKDRGSYEQYF. The CDR3 DNA is TGTGCCAGCAGCTTAAAGGACAGGGGGTCCTACGAGCAGTACTTC.

The V and J genes are TRBV18 and TRBJ2-7; D gene ambiguous. Trimming stripped 2 bases from V and 3 bases from J, with 8 bases between. Germline CDR1 reads KGHSH; CDR2 reads LQKENI. The CDR3 loop spans 13 amino acids. CDR3 residues: CASSPSHNYEQYF. CDR3 nucleotide sequence: TGTGCCAGCTCACCATCCCACAACTACGAGCAGTACTTC.

This chain joins TRBV9 and TRBJ2-7; D gene ambiguous. CDR3 size: 13 residues. V dropped 3 bases and J dropped 1 base, with 8 bases sitting between them. Germline-derived CDR1 and CDR2 are SGDLS and YYNGEE. CDR3 amino acids: CASSAGGSYEQYF. The CDR3 coding sequence is TGTGCCAGCAGCGCCGGCGGATCCTACGAGCAGTACTTC.

V usage is TRBV7-9 and J usage is TRBJ1-4; 12 bases map to TRBD1. CDR3 length equals 17 residues. The germline CDR1 and CDR2 sequences are SEHNR and FQNEAQ (reference sequence). V shed 1 base, J shed 3 bases, and the junction held 3 bases outside the gene matches. CDR3 coding DNA: TGTGCCAGCAGCTTAGAGGGACAGGGGGCGGCTAATGAAAAACTGTTTTTT. Translating gives CASSLEGQGAANEKLFF.

The chain links TRBV11-2 to TRBJ2-3, with D possibly TRBD2 on 5 matching bases. The CDR3 extends over 13 amino acids. CDR1 is SGHAT and CDR2 is FQNNGV in the germline V gene. V lost 4 bases to trimming and J lost 2 bases, with 7 bases between them. The CDR3 sequence: CASSSTITDTQYF. The CDR3, as DNA: TGTGCCAGCAGCTCGACTATCACAGATACGCAGTATTTT.

The V and J genes are TRBV10-2 and TRBJ2-4, with D possibly being TRBD1 (6 bases). CDR1 and CDR2 (germline): WSHSY, SAAADI. The length of the CDR3 is 14 residues. V was clipped by 4 bases and J by 4 bases, with 11 bases between them. For the CDR3, the DNA is TGCGCCAGCAGTGGGGACACCGTGAAAAACATTCAGTACTTC. This encodes CASSGDTVKNIQYF.

This clone occurred once. The rearrangement links TRBV6-2 or TRBV6-3 to TRBJ2-6, with D possibly matching TRBD2 (5 bases). Germline lookup yields CDR1 MNHEY and CDR2 SVGEGT. Between the trimmed V and J ends, which lost 7 bases and 1 base, there was a span of 23 bases. The CDR3 is 19 residues long. For the CDR3, the DNA is TGTGCCAGCACCCCCCCGGGAAGCTACACATTATCTGGGGCCAACGTCCTGACTTTC. Its translation: CASTPPGSYTLSGANVLTF.

The chain is built from TRBV7-3 and TRBJ1-1, with D perhaps matching TRBD1 (5 bases). Germline-derived CDR1 and CDR2 are SGHTA and FQGTGA. The CDR3 totals 14 residues. V lost 5 bases to trimming and J lost 7 bases, with 17 bases between them. CDR3 coding DNA: TGTGCCAGCAGCCCCGGGCCCACGGGGGGTGAAGCTTTCTTT. Translation gives CASSPGPTGGEAFF. Complete variable domain (other parts from reference TRBV7-3 and TRBJ1-1): GAGVSQTPSNKVTEKGKYVELRCDPISGHTALYWYRQSLGQGPEFLIYFQGTGAADDSGLPNDRFFAVRPEGSVSTLKIQRTERGDSAVYLCASSPGPTGGEAFFGQGTRLTVV.

The rearrangement uses TRBV7-3 and TRBJ1-6; no firm D call. CDR1 SGHTA and CDR2 FQGTGA come from the germline V gene. The CDR3 has 15 residues. V was cut by 5 bases and J by 3 bases, with 11 bases left in between. Here the CDR3 reads CASSLRSDYNSPLHF. The CDR3 nucleotides are TGTGCCAGCAGCCTACGGTCCGACTATAATTCACCCCTCCACTTT.

This chain connects TRBV12-3 or TRBV12-4 to TRBJ1-2, with TRBD1 matching over 7 bases. CDR3 size: 13 residues. The J segment lost 6 bases and the V segment lost 4 bases, leaving 5 bases of the junction unmatched. This CDR3 reads CASSSTGTDGYTF. CDR3 coding DNA: TGTGCCAGCAGTTCGACCGGGACAGATGGCTACACCTTC.

There are a few counts of this clone. CDR3: CASSLSGSDQPQHF. The CDR3 bases are TGCGCCAGCAGCCTCTCGGGGTCAGATCAGCCCCAGCATTTT. This rearrangement joins TRBV5-1 to TRBJ1-5; D not certain. V lost 4 bases and J lost 5, with 13 bases in between. The germline V gene encodes CDR1 SGHRS and CDR2 YFSETQ. The CDR3 extends over 14 amino acids.

This clone was observed a handful of times. J is TRBJ2-5 and V is TRBV5-4; 8 nucleotides match TRBD2. The J segment lost 0 bases and the V segment lost 6 bases, leaving 16 bases of the junction unmatched. Germline lookup yields CDR1 SGHNT and CDR2 YYREEE (reference sequence). The CDR3 consists of 18 residues. As DNA, the CDR3 is TGTGCCAGCAACACGGAAGCGGGAGCCGGCGGGTACCAAGAGACCCAGTACTTC. Translation: CASNTEAGAGGYQETQYF.

The V and J genes are TRBV7-2 and TRBJ2-5; TRBD2 agrees at 7 bases. The J segment lost 3 bases and the V segment lost 2 bases, leaving 6 bases of the junction unmatched. CDR3 length: 15 residues. CDR1 and CDR2 from the germline V gene are SGHTA and FQGNSA. The CDR3 nucleotides read TGTGCCAGCAGCTTAATGACTAGCCTTAAAGAGACCCAGTACTTC. Its translation: CASSLMTSLKETQYF.

The chain recombines TRBV4-1 with TRBJ2-7; no definite D call. The CDR3 consists of 15 residues. Trimming left V 1 base short and J 3 bases short, with 13 bases between. CDR1 and CDR2 (germline): MGHRA, YSYEKL. This chain's CDR3 is CASSQVNSAHYEQYF. The CDR3 region has the DNA TGCGCCAGCAGCCAAGTTAACAGTGCCCACTACGAGCAGTACTTC.

The chain combines TRBV19 with TRBJ1-5, with 8 bases matching TRBD1. The length of the CDR3 is 14 residues. In germline, CDR1 is LNHDA, CDR2 SQIVND (reference sequence). Trimming took 4 bases from V and 4 from J; bases not matched to a gene: 3. The CDR3 sequence is CASSNTGGNQPQHF. CDR3 DNA sequence: TGTGCCAGTAGTAACACAGGGGGGAATCAGCCCCAGCATTTT.

This chain uses TRBV19 with TRBJ1-4, with TRBD1 identical over 10 bases. The CDR3 has 15 residues. Germline CDR1 and CDR2: LNHDA and SQIVND (reference sequence). V shed 7 bases and J 0 bases; nucleotides not matched to a gene: 2. CDR3 DNA: TGTGCCAGTAAAGGACAGGGGGCAACTAATGAAAAACTGTTTTTT. Translation: CASKGQGATNEKLFF. Full variable domain (outside the CDR3, taken from reference TRBV19 and TRBJ1-4): DGGITQSPKYLFRKEGQNVTLSCEQNLNHDAMYWYRQDPGQGLRLIYYSQIVNDFQKGDIAEGYSVSREKKESFPLTVTSAQKNPTAFYLCASKGQGATNEKLFFGSGTQLSVL.

This chain joins TRBV14 and TRBJ1-2, with D unclear. The CDR3 loop spans 15 amino acids. V was shortened by 0 bases and J by 0 bases, with 8 bases between the two germline ends. Looked up from germline, CDR1 is SGHDN and CDR2 is FVKESK. The CDR3 region has the DNA TGTGCCAGCAGCCAAGATAGCCCTGCTAACTATGGCTACACCTTC. It specifies CASSQDSPANYGYTF.

The chain uses TRBV9 and TRBJ2-1; tentatively, D is TRBD2 (5 bases). The germline CDR1 and CDR2 sequences are SGDLS and YYNGEE. V lost 3 bases, J lost 0 bases, and 22 bases lay in between. This CDR3 region has 19 residues. This CDR3 reads CASSGGKGVISGSYNEQFF. DNA for the CDR3: TGTGCCAGCAGCGGAGGTAAGGGAGTGATCTCGGGCTCCTACAATGAGCAGTTCTTC.

The chain uses TRBV25-1 and TRBJ2-3; possibly TRBD1 for D (5 bases). From germline, CDR1 is MGHDK and CDR2 SYGVNS. This CDR3 is built from 15 residues. V was clipped by 3 bases and J by 0 bases, with 10 bases between them. The CDR3 DNA reads TGTGCCAGCAGTGACAGGGTCCCTAGCACAGATACGCAGTATTTT. This gives the protein CASSDRVPSTDTQYF.

The chain links TRBV7-8 to TRBJ2-2; 7 nucleotides line up with TRBD1. V dropped 5 bases and J dropped 3; count of bases not matched to a gene: 6. In germline, CDR1 is SGHVS, CDR2 FQNEAQ. The CDR3 runs 15 residues. CDR3 sequence (DNA): TGTGCCAGCAGCCGGTACAGGGGTGACACCGGGGAGCTGTTTTTT. It encodes CASSRYRGDTGELFF. Combining the CDR3 with reference TRBV7-8 and TRBJ2-2 gives the whole variable domain GAGVSQSPRYKVAKRGQDVALRCDPISGHVSLFWYQQALGQGPEFLTYFQNEAQLDKSGLPSDRFFAERPEGSVSTLKIQRTQQEDSAVYLCASSRYRGDTGELFFGEGSRLTVL.

The chain joins TRBV20-1 to TRBJ2-5, with 7 bases identical to TRBD2. V trimming: 3 bases; J trimming: 5 bases; junction bases outside the gene matches: 9. The CDR3 covers 14 residues. CDR1 is DFQATT, CDR2 SNEGSKA, per germline (reference sequence). CDR3 in DNA: TGCAGTGCTAGTAAAGCGGGGAGCTGGGAGACCCAGTACTTC. Translation gives CSASKAGSWETQYF.

The rearrangement links TRBV4-1 to TRBJ2-1, with a weak D call TRBD1 (6 bases). Germline-derived CDR1 and CDR2 are MGHRA and YSYEKL. The V end was cut by 4 bases, the J end by 5 bases, with 18 bases between. This CDR3 comprises 16 residues. DNA of the CDR3: TGCGCCAGCAGCCGTGGACAGAGGCTGCAGGACAATGAGCAGTTCTTC. Encoded protein: CASSRGQRLQDNEQFF.

The chain is built from TRBV18 and TRBJ2-1; TRBD2 is a possible D gene (5 bases). CDR3 length equals 15 residues. The V gene's germline CDR1 is KGHSH and CDR2 LQKENI. Trimming cost V 6 bases and J 5 bases, with 17 bases left between them. The CDR3: CASSPGVSGNNEQFF. In DNA form, the CDR3 reads TGTGCCAGCTCGCCCGGGGTCAGCGGTAACAATGAGCAGTTCTTC.

The chain links TRBV7-9 to TRBJ1-6; 7 positions match TRBD1. This CDR3 has 14 residues. Germline CDR1 and CDR2: SEHNR and FQNEAQ (reference sequence). V trimming: 5 bases; J trimming: 10 bases; junction bases outside the gene matches: 8. DNA of the CDR3: TGTGCCAGCAGCCCCGCGACAGGGCGGTCACCCCTCCACTTT. It encodes CASSPATGRSPLHF.

This rearrangement joins TRBV15 to TRBJ2-5, with 14 bases lining up with TRBD2. Germline V gene data show CDR1 as LNHNV and CDR2 as YYDKDF (reference sequence). J lost 5 bases, V lost 4 bases, and 12 bases had no gene match. This CDR3 has 18 amino acids. CDR3 sequence: CATSISGLAGVFGETQYF. The CDR3 DNA reads as TGTGCCACCAGCATTTCGGGACTAGCGGGAGTCTTTGGTGAGACCCAGTACTTC. The entire variable domain, with the rest obtained from reference TRBV15 and TRBJ2-5, is as follows: DAMVIQNPRYQVTQFGKPVTLSCSQTLNHNVMYWYQQKSSQAPKLLFHYYDKDFNNEADTPDNFQSRRPNTSFCFLDIRSPGLGDTAMYLCATSISGLAGVFGETQYFGPGTRLLVL.

This chain joins TRBV5-4 and TRBJ2-1; 8 bases map to TRBD1. This CDR3 has 14 residues. Germline CDR1 is SGHNT and CDR2 is YYREEE (reference sequence). V dropped 7 bases and J dropped 4; count of bases not matched to a gene: 7. The DNA of the CDR3 is TGTGCCAGCCAATTCACAGGGGGTTACAATGAGCAGTTCTTC. It is translated as CASQFTGGYNEQFF.